A single sample gave rise to the 10 T cell receptor beta chains below, sequenced in a study of cytotoxic CD8 clonotypes in ibrutinib-treated CLL. Clones were sequenced by immunoSEQ multiplex PCR, and TCRdb holds only the in-frame ones, with some missing. The sample has about 200,000 clones, roughly three quarters seen once. Sequences were derived from PBMCs, sampled after 12 months of ibrutinib treatment. The receptors were sampled from a human donor with chronic lymphocytic leukemia.

The CDR3 protein is CASSLAYLGGELFF. Here the CDR3 DNA reads TGCGCCAGCAGCTTGGCCTATTTAGGCGGGGAGCTGTTTTTT. The genes are TRBV5-1 and TRBJ2-2; no reliable D call. CDR3 length: 14 amino acids. Germline V lookup: CDR1 SGHRS, CDR2 YFSETQ. Trimming removed 0 bases from V and 7 bases from J, with 10 bases in between.

The chain links TRBV7-9 to TRBJ2-1; 9 nucleotides line up with TRBD1. Germline V lookup: CDR1 SEHNR, CDR2 FQNEAQ (reference sequence). The CDR3 extends over 14 amino acids. V dropped 6 bases and J dropped 1; count of bases not matched to a gene: 1. The CDR3 DNA sequence: TGTGCCAGCAGGGACAGGGGATCCTACAATGAGCAGTTCTTC. Protein: CASRDRGSYNEQFF.

The chain couples TRBV30 to TRBJ1-6, with a tentative D call TRBD1 (5 bases). Germline V gene lookup returns CDR1 GTSNPN and CDR2 SVGIG (reference sequence). The CDR3 is 13 residues long. V was pared by 1 base and J by 7 bases, with 8 bases between. CDR3 region: CAWSDQGNSPLHF. The CDR3 DNA reads TGTGCCTGGAGTGACCAGGGCAATTCACCCCTCCACTTT.

V is TRBV6-5 and J is TRBJ2-3; 10 nucleotides match TRBD2. CDR3 length: 16 residues. Germline assignment: CDR1 MNHEY and CDR2 SVGAGI. With V trimmed by 2 bases and J by 3 bases, 5 bases remained unmatched. In DNA form, the CDR3 reads TGTGCCAGCAGTTACGGACTAGCGGTGGGGACAGATACGCAGTATTTT. Translating it yields CASSYGLAVGTDTQYF.

The table lists this clone with a few counts. Relative to the germline gene, one junction end is altered; a read error may explain this. This chain uses TRBV25-1 with TRBJ1-1; 7 positions agree with TRBD1. CDR1 MGHDK and CDR2 SYGVNS come from the germline V gene. The CDR3 consists of 11 residues. DNA for the CDR3: TGTGCCAGCAGTGACCGACAGGGCGGGATCTTT. This codes for CASSDRQGGIF.

The V call is TRBV6-6, the J call TRBJ1-1, with D hard to call. Trimming removed 8 bases from V and 3 bases from J, with 13 bases in between. Looked up from germline, CDR1 is MNHNY and CDR2 is SVGAGI (reference sequence). The CDR3 is 13 amino acids. CDR3 region: CASALSRDTEAFF. The CDR3 DNA sequence: TGTGCCAGCGCCCTTAGTCGGGACACTGAAGCTTTCTTT.

This clone was counted once. V and J are TRBV7-8 and TRBJ2-7; 8 bases are shared with TRBD1. This CDR3 contains 18 residues. Germline CDR1 reads SGHVS; CDR2 reads FQNEAQ. With 1 base clipped from V and 6 bases from J, the junction kept 17 bases outside the gene matches. CDR3 sequence: CASSLGSVFRDRGPEQYF. The CDR3 DNA is TGTGCCAGCAGCTTAGGGAGTGTTTTCCGCGACAGGGGCCCCGAGCAGTACTTC.

This clone has just one count. Other DNA variants within this sample encode the same CDR3. V is TRBV15 and J is TRBJ2-7; no firm D call. Germline V gene lookup returns CDR1 LNHNV and CDR2 YYDKDF (reference sequence). Trimming shortened V by 0 bases and J by 3 bases, and 9 bases separated the two germline ends. The CDR3 consists of 14 residues. DNA of the CDR3: TGTGCCACCAGCAGAGATAAAGGCAGCTACGAGCAGTACTTC. Encoded protein: CATSRDKGSYEQYF.

The chain joins TRBV5-1 to TRBJ2-1, with D perhaps matching TRBD1 (6 bases). The V gene's germline CDR1 is SGHRS and CDR2 YFSETQ. V gave up 0 bases and J gave up 14 bases, with 18 bases separating them. The CDR3 consists of 14 residues. The CDR3 sequence: CASSLASGKQGKFF. The DNA of the CDR3 is TGCGCCAGCAGCTTGGCCAGTGGGAAACAGGGAAAGTTCTTC.

The chain has TRBV18 and TRBJ2-4; D is possibly TRBD1 or TRBD2 (5 bases each). The CDR3 covers 13 residues. CDR1 is KGHSH and CDR2 is LQKENI in the germline V gene. The germline V and J ends were trimmed by 4 bases and 8 bases, with 12 bases remaining between them. CDR3 coding DNA: TGTGCCAGCTCACTGGGGGTCTTCGACATTCAGTACTTC. Its translation: CASSLGVFDIQYF.